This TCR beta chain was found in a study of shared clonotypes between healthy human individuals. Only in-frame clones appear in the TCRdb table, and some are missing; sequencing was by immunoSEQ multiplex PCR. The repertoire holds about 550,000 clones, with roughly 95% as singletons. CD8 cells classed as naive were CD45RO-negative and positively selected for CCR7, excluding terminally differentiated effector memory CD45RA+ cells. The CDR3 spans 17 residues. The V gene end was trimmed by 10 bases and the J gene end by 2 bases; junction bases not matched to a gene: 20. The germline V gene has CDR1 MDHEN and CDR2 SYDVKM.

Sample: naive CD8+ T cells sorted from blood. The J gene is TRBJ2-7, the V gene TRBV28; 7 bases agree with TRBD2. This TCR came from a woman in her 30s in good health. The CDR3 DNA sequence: TGTGCCACCTCAAATCGGTTGGGGGAGGGGCGTCCCTACGAGCAGTACTTC. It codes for CATSNRLGEGRPYEQYF.